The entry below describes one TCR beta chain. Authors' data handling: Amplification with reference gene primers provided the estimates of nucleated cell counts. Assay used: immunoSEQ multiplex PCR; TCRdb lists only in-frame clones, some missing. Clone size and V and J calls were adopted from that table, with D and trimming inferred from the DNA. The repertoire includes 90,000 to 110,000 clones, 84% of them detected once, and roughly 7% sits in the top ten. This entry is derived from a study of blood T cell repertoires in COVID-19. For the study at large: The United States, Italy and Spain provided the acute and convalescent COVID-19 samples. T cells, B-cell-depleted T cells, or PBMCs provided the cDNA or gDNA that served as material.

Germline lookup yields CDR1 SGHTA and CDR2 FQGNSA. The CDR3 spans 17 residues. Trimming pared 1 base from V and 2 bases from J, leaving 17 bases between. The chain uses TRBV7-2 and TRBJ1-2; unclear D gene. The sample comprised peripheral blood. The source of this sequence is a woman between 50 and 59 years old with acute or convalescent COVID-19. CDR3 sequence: CASSLVQRQDSNYGYTF. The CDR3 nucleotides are TGTGCCAGCAGCTTAGTTCAGCGGCAGGACTCAAACTATGGCTACACCTTC. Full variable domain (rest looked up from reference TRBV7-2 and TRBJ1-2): GAGVSQSPSNKVTEKGKDVELRCDPISGHTALYWYRQSLGQGLEFLIYFQGNSAPDKSGLPSDRFSAERTGGSVSTLTIQRTQQEDSAVYLCASSLVQRQDSNYGYTFGSGTRLTVV.